This T cell receptor (beta chain) was recovered during a study of T cells in Graves' hyperthyroidism and ophthalmopathy. Overall study results and limits: Most thyroid clonotypes that were expanded above 0.001 also turned up in blood.

On this clonotype: Its cognate antigen is unknown.

The CDR3 consists of 15 residues. Per germline, CDR1 SEHNR and CDR2 FQNEAQ (reference sequence). Trimming at V came to 5 bases and at J to 7 bases, leaving 10 bases not matched to a gene. Researchers took RNA transcripts and amplified the TCR beta CDR3 regions from them. HTBI primers were used for first-round RT-PCR of the TCR CDR3. MiXCR, applied by TCRdb to the multiplex PCR reads, yields one record per CDR3 protein. The sample shows hundreds of thousands of distinct CDR3 sequences, around 46% of them seen only once. This receptor was taken from a woman aged 18-30 years with Graves' hyperthyroidism. V gene TRBV7-9 combines with J gene TRBJ1-4, with 7 positions matching TRBD1. The specimen sequenced was peripheral blood or thyroid tissue (not recorded which). The CDR3: CASSQQGGGREKLFF. CDR3 sequence (DNA): TGTGCCAGCAGCCAACAAGGGGGCGGCCGTGAAAAACTGTTTTTT.